These 3 T cell receptor beta chains were all obtained from the same sample, sequenced in a study of blood T cells in healthy people across ages. The use of a sample-barcoded 5' primer and a J-beta primer mix characterized a second PCR of roughly 6 to 11 cycles. TCRdb independently ran MiXCR on the 5' RACE reads; one entry per CDR3 protein. The table shows 900,000 to 950,000 distinct CDR3 sequences, with under 35% occurring only once. The same data also went into a second study, on T cells of mothers and their children.

The sequenced material came from blood. The receptors come from a woman in her forties in good health.

As concerns this clonotype: Germline and junction disagree at one end, which may indicate a read error. The CDR3 nucleotides are TGCAGTGCTGACCGGGGCACAGGGAACAATGTGCAGTTCTTC. This gives the protein CSADRGTGNNVQFF. The chain combines TRBV20-1 with TRBJ2-1; perhaps TRBD1 as D (6 bases). The germline V gene encodes CDR1 DFQATT and CDR2 SNEGSKA (reference sequence). This CDR3 region has 14 residues.

This clonotype showed up just a few times. The chain couples TRBV12-3 or TRBV12-4 to TRBJ2-7; the match to TRBD2 covers 9 bases. This CDR3 is built from 14 residues. V dropped 8 bases and J dropped 0; count of bases not matched to a gene: 5. DNA of the CDR3: TGTGCCAGCCTGATAGCGGGGGCCTCCTACGAGCAGTACTTC. Residues: CASLIAGASYEQYF.

The chain combines TRBV4-1 with TRBJ1-4; possibly TRBD1 for D (6 bases). V dropped 4 bases and J dropped 3 bases, with 12 bases sitting between them. From germline, CDR1 is MGHRA and CDR2 YSYEKL. This CDR3 is 15 amino acids long. CDR3 residues: CASSRTQGSNEKLFF. DNA of the CDR3: TGCGCCAGCAGCCGGACACAGGGTTCTAATGAAAAACTGTTTTTT.